The 28 T cell receptor beta chains below come from one sample, sequenced in a study of T cell responses to AZD1222 COVID-19 vaccine. Only in-frame clones appear in the TCRdb table, and some are missing; sequencing was by immunoSEQ multiplex PCR. The sample has 150,000 to 200,000 clones, under 95% seen once; the top ten hold 0.9% to 1.2%. The sequencing here drew on peripheral blood, taken 28 days after the second AZD1222 dose. The source is an adult who received the AZD1222 COVID-19 vaccine.

The V call is TRBV10-3, the J call TRBJ1-1; 7 bases match TRBD1. There are 14 residues in the CDR3. Germline-derived CDR1 and CDR2 are ENHRY and SYGVKD. Trimming took 6 bases from V and 1 from J; bases not matched to a gene: 5. The DNA for the CDR3 is TGTGCCATCAGCACAGGGGAAGGGAACACTGAAGCTTTCTTT. It encodes CAISTGEGNTEAFF.

CDR3 DNA: TGTGCCAGCAGCGTTACAGGGATCGGAAGTGAAAAACTGTTTTTT. It codes for CASSVTGIGSEKLFF. J is TRBJ1-4 and V is TRBV9; possibly TRBD1 for D (6 bases). V was cut by 2 bases and J by 7 bases, with 15 bases left in between. CDR3 length: 15 amino acids. The germline V gene has CDR1 SGDLS and CDR2 YYNGEE.

CDR3 in DNA: TGTGCCAGCAGTTTACGGTACAATGAGCAGTTCTTC. This codes for CASSLRYNEQFF. The V gene is TRBV28, the J gene TRBJ2-1; D remains ambiguous. The CDR3 loop spans 12 amino acids. Trimming cost V 2 bases and J 4 bases, with 3 bases left between them. The germline V gene encodes CDR1 MDHEN and CDR2 SYDVKM.

J is TRBJ1-1 and V is TRBV6-5; D ambiguous. The CDR3 covers 13 residues. V was shortened by 3 bases and J by 6 bases, with 11 bases between the two germline ends. CDR1 and CDR2 from the germline V gene are MNHEY and SVGAGI. For the CDR3, the DNA is TGTGCCAGCAGTTATCAGTTGCAGTCTGAAGCTTTCTTT. Protein product: CASSYQLQSEAFF.

The CDR3 region is CATSESGPVNEQFF. The DNA for the CDR3 is TGTGCCACCAGTGAATCCGGGCCTGTCAATGAGCAGTTCTTC. This chain connects TRBV24-1 to TRBJ2-1; D unclear. From germline, CDR1 is KGHDR and CDR2 SFDVKD. Trimming shortened V by 4 bases and J by 6 bases, and 12 bases separated the two germline ends. The CDR3 contains 14 residues.

This chain links TRBV12-5 with TRBJ2-7, with 7 bases fitting TRBD1. Germline V gives CDR1 LGHNT, CDR2 FRNRAP. Germline trimming cut 1 base from V and 2 bases from J; bases unmatched to any gene: 11. The CDR3 covers 17 residues. The CDR3 DNA reads TGTGCTAGTGGTTTGGGACAAACACAGGGGACCACCTACGAGCAGTACTTC. Its translation: CASGLGQTQGTTYEQYF.

This chain joins TRBV5-6 and TRBJ1-5, with D possibly TRBD1 on 6 matching bases. Germline lookup yields CDR1 SGHDT and CDR2 YYEEEE. The V gene lost 2 bases and the J gene lost 6 bases, with 18 bases spanning the gap. The CDR3 totals 16 residues. The CDR3 loop reads CASSFYGGGGSQPQHF. In DNA form, the CDR3 reads TGTGCCAGCAGCTTTTATGGGGGCGGCGGTAGTCAGCCCCAGCATTTT.

The rearrangement uses TRBV7-9 and TRBJ1-6; D is unresolved. CDR1 and CDR2 (germline): SEHNR, FQNEAQ (reference sequence). The CDR3 extends over 14 amino acids. V lost 0 bases to trimming and J lost 6 bases, with 6 bases between them. CDR3 in DNA: TGTGCCAGCAGCTTAGCCACTGCTAATTCACCCCTCCACTTT. This codes for CASSLATANSPLHF.

The rearrangement joins TRBV19 to TRBJ1-3; a possible D gene is TRBD1 (5 bases). Looked up from germline, CDR1 is LNHDA and CDR2 is SQIVND (reference sequence). The V and J ends lost 10 bases and 0 bases respectively, with 16 bases between them. The length of the CDR3 is 15 residues. Written as DNA, the CDR3 is TGTGCCACCAGACCCGGGGCCTTCTCTGGAAACACCATATATTTT. Translated: CATRPGAFSGNTIYF.

The chain recombines TRBV6-2 or TRBV6-3 with TRBJ1-5; TRBD1 matches 7 bases. This CDR3 is 15 amino acids long. With V trimmed by 6 bases and J by 0 bases, 5 bases remained unmatched. Germline CDR1 and CDR2: MNHEY and SVGEGT. CDR3 in DNA: TGTGCCAGCAGCCCACAGGGGTCTAGCAATCAGCCCCAGCATTTT. Protein: CASSPQGSSNQPQHF.

This chain connects TRBV4-1 to TRBJ2-2; D is tentatively TRBD1 or TRBD2 (5 bases each). V was shortened by 3 bases and J by 11 bases, with 13 bases between the two germline ends. Looked up from germline, CDR1 is MGHRA and CDR2 is YSYEKL. The CDR3 consists of 13 residues. The CDR3 loop is CASSQGTLSELFF. The CDR3 DNA follows: TGCGCCAGCAGCCAGGGGACCTTGAGTGAGCTGTTTTTT.

This rearrangement joins TRBV7-9 to TRBJ2-2; D may match TRBD1 or TRBD2 (5 bases each). This CDR3 spans 17 amino acids. Germline V gene sequence: CDR1 SEHNR, CDR2 FQNEAQ (reference sequence). Trimming took 1 base from V and 5 from J, leaving 17 bases between them. This CDR3 is CASSLGREQGGTGELFF. CDR3 bases: TGTGCCAGCAGCTTAGGCAGGGAACAAGGAGGAACCGGGGAGCTGTTTTTT.

The chain joins TRBV29-1 to TRBJ2-7; D perhaps matches TRBD1 (5 bases). V lost 6 bases and J 1 base, leaving 16 bases between the germline ends. Germline assignment: CDR1 SQVTM and CDR2 ANQGSEA. This CDR3 contains 14 residues. This chain's CDR3 is CSVLGQGRSYEQYF. CDR3 bases: TGCAGCGTCTTAGGGCAGGGTCGGTCCTACGAGCAGTACTTC.

J is TRBJ1-2 and V is TRBV5-1, with TRBD1 identical over 9 bases. Trimming took 0 bases from V and 5 from J; bases not matched to a gene: 5. Germline CDR1 reads SGHRS; CDR2 reads YFSETQ. The CDR3 has 15 residues. Here the CDR3 reads CASSLAGQGLYGYTF. CDR3 sequence (DNA): TGCGCCAGCAGCTTGGCCGGACAGGGGTTATATGGCTACACCTTC.

This chain connects TRBV7-2 to TRBJ1-6; D ambiguous. CDR1 SGHTA and CDR2 FQGNSA come from the germline V gene. This CDR3 has 12 amino acids. Trimming removed 5 bases from V and 11 bases from J, with 10 bases in between. CDR3 sequence (DNA): TGTGCCAGCAGCAAGTATGGGGCACCCCTCCACTTT. Translation: CASSKYGAPLHF.

This chain uses TRBV5-6 with TRBJ1-2; D might be TRBD1 (5 bases). The CDR3 is made up of 16 amino acids. Germline V gene lookup returns CDR1 SGHDT and CDR2 YYEEEE. The V and J ends lost 0 bases and 5 bases respectively, with 17 bases between them. The CDR3 DNA sequence: TGTGCCAGCAGCTTGGTGAGCCTCGGGGCCGAGTATGGCTACACCTTC. Its protein product is CASSLVSLGAEYGYTF.

The CDR3 DNA reads TGTGCCAGCAGTTTAAGTGACCTCACAGATACGCAGTATTTT. This encodes CASSLSDLTDTQYF. The chain couples TRBV27 to TRBJ2-3; no clear D gene. From germline, CDR1 is MNHEY and CDR2 SMNVEV (reference sequence). This CDR3 is 14 amino acids long. Between the trimmed V and J ends, which lost 2 bases and 2 bases, there was a span of 8 bases.

The V gene is TRBV7-9, the J gene TRBJ1-4, with 7 bases matching TRBD1. With V trimmed by 2 bases and J by 7 bases, 7 bases remained unmatched. This CDR3 has 15 amino acids. Germline V CDR1 and CDR2: SEHNR, FQNEAQ (reference sequence). The CDR3: CASSLPDRDPEKLFF. CDR3 bases: TGTGCCAGCAGCTTACCAGACAGGGATCCTGAAAAACTGTTTTTT.

The gene calls are TRBV4-1 and TRBJ2-3, with 12 bases lining up with TRBD2. This CDR3 contains 15 residues. V was clipped by 5 bases and J by 5 bases; unmatched bases: 5. Germline lookup yields CDR1 MGHRA and CDR2 YSYEKL. As DNA, the CDR3 is TGCGCCAGCAGCTTTACTAGCGGGGGGATAGATACGCAGTATTTT. Its translation: CASSFTSGGIDTQYF.

CDR3 sequence (DNA): TGTGCCAGCAGCTTAATAGTTTCTGAAAAACTGTTTTTT. Residues: CASSLIVSEKLFF. V gene TRBV7-2 combines with J gene TRBJ1-4; no reliable D call. This CDR3 spans 13 amino acids. Trimming cost V 2 bases and J 7 bases, with 8 bases left between them. The germline CDR1 and CDR2 sequences are SGHTA and FQGNSA.

The CDR3 sequence: CASSSERGETYEQYF. The DNA for the CDR3 is TGTGCCAGCAGTTCCGAGCGGGGGGAAACCTACGAGCAGTACTTC. The chain combines TRBV6-2 or TRBV6-3 with TRBJ2-7; 9 positions agree with TRBD2. The trim removed 4 bases at V and 2 bases at J, leaving 6 bases unmatched. This CDR3 spans 15 amino acids. Germline V gene lookup returns CDR1 MNHEY and CDR2 SVGEGT.

This clone occurred a few times. The CDR3 bases are TGTGCCAGCAGCGTAGATCCCAGGGGAATCTACGAGCAGTACTTC. Residues: CASSVDPRGIYEQYF. The genes are TRBV9 and TRBJ2-7; D is perhaps TRBD1 (6 bases). CDR1 and CDR2 from the germline V gene are SGDLS and YYNGEE. The CDR3 extends over 15 amino acids. The V end lost 0 bases, the J end lost 3 bases, and 13 bases lay between the germline ends.

The rearrangement links TRBV19 to TRBJ1-2, with D uncertain. The CDR3 length is 13 residues. Germline CDR1 reads LNHDA; CDR2 reads SQIVND (reference sequence). Deletions cut 2 bases from V and 8 bases from J, with 12 bases between. In nucleotides, the CDR3 is TGTGCCAGTAGTATAATGGGCAGTAAGGGCTACACCTTC. Residues: CASSIMGSKGYTF.

This chain joins TRBV29-1 and TRBJ2-7; D is possibly TRBD2 (5 bases). The CDR3 is 12 amino acids. Per germline, CDR1 SQVTM and CDR2 ANQGSEA. V dropped 3 bases and J dropped 6 bases, with 12 bases sitting between them. For the CDR3, the DNA is TGCAGCGTTGACGGGGTCCGGGGCGAGCAGTACTTC. This gives the protein CSVDGVRGEQYF.

The chain carries TRBV5-1 and TRBJ1-2, with a weak D call TRBD1 (5 bases). CDR3 length equals 16 residues. The germline V gene encodes CDR1 SGHRS and CDR2 YFSETQ. Trimming removed 0 bases at V and 2 bases at J, with 14 bases between. The CDR3 bases are TGCGCCAGCAGCTTGGGCGGAGGGGCAAGAAACTATGGCTACACCTTC. It encodes CASSLGGGARNYGYTF.

The rearrangement uses TRBV7-9 and TRBJ1-1; D call uncertain. From germline, CDR1 is SEHNR and CDR2 FQNEAQ (reference sequence). The CDR3 covers 12 residues. Trimming removed 5 bases from V and 1 base from J, with 5 bases in between. Here the CDR3 reads CASSPENTEAFF. DNA for the CDR3: TGTGCCAGCAGCCCAGAGAACACTGAAGCTTTCTTT.

This clone showed up just once. V usage is TRBV11-2 and J usage is TRBJ1-1; D is unresolved. Per the germline V gene, CDR1 is SGHAT and CDR2 is FQNNGV. This CDR3 contains 14 residues. Trimming took off 4 bases at V and 2 bases at J, with 11 bases between the two ends. The CDR3 is CASSSRTGNTEAFF. The CDR3 nucleotides are TGTGCCAGCAGCTCGCGGACGGGAAACACTGAAGCTTTCTTT.

The chain has TRBV14 and TRBJ1-1; D call uncertain. The CDR3 spans 14 residues. Germline CDR1 and CDR2: SGHDN and FVKESK. The V end lost 1 base, the J end lost 4 bases, and 10 bases lay between the germline ends. The DNA of the CDR3 is TGTGCCAGCAGCCAAGTTTGGTCGGTCACTGAAGCTTTCTTT. Protein: CASSQVWSVTEAFF.